These T cell receptor beta chains were read from a single sample in a study of blood T cell repertoires in COVID-19. Sequencing used immunoSEQ multiplex PCR; TCRdb keeps in-frame clones, though not all of them. The profile covers 150,000 to 200,000 clones, with less than 90% appearing a single time and 8% taken by the ten largest. Sequencing input: PBMCs or T cells enriched from blood (not recorded which). These receptors all stem from a woman in her forties or fifties who had recovered from COVID-19. CDR3s include the opening cysteine and the closing phenylalanine or tryptophan. The order of the fields is J gene, clone size, V gene, D gene, CDR3 DNA, CDR3 protein. D genes are given only for firm matches. Where a row states a size, it is once, few, many or the class of an expanded clone; other rows omit it.

TRBJ2-5 | - | TRBV7-9 | - | TGTGCCAGCAGCTTAGTTATTGGGGGCTCCGAGACCCAGTACTTC | CASSLVIGGSETQYF
TRBJ2-7 | - | TRBV10-3 | - | TGTGCCATCAGGTTGCGGGGCTCCTACGAGCAGTACTTC | CAIRLRGSYEQYF
TRBJ1-4 | once | TRBV3-1/TRBV3-2 | TRBD1 | TGTGCCAGCAGCCGAACCGACAGGGCGGTTAGTGAAAAACTGTTTTTT | CASSRTDRAVSEKLFF
TRBJ2-1 | - | TRBV11-2 | TRBD2 | TGTGCCAGCAGCATCGGACTAGCGAATGAGCAGTTCTTC | CASSIGLANEQFF
TRBJ1-6 | few | TRBV25-1 | - | TGTGCCAGCAGTGAATACGAGAGCTCCTATAATTCACCCCTCCACTTT | CASSEYESSYNSPLHF
TRBJ1-2 | once | TRBV3-1/TRBV3-2 | TRBD1 | TGTGCCAGCAGCCTCGACAGGGGGCATGGCTACACCTTC | CASSLDRGHGYTF
TRBJ1-1 | - | TRBV28 | - | TGTGCCAGCAGTTGGGGGCAGGCCAAGGCTGAAGCTTTCTTT | CASSWGQAKAEAFF
TRBJ2-7 | - | TRBV4-1 | TRBD2 | TGCGCCAGCAGCCAAGATCCCAGCGGGGGGTCGTACGAGCAGTACTTC | CASSQDPSGGSYEQYF
TRBJ1-1 | once | TRBV28 | - | TGTGCCAGCAGTCTATCTTACACTGAAGCTTTCTTT | CASSLSYTEAFF
TRBJ2-2 | - | TRBV2 | - | TGTGCCAGCAGTGATACGGGAGAGGCCGGGGAGCTGTTTTTT | CASSDTGEAGELFF
TRBJ2-2 | - | TRBV3-1/TRBV3-2 | - | TGTGCCAGCAGCCAAGGCTTAGTCACCGGGGAGCTGTTTTTT | CASSQGLVTGELFF
TRBJ2-7 | once | TRBV14 | - | TGTGCCAGCAGCCCCAGTCTCTACGAGCAGTACTTC | CASSPSLYEQYF
TRBJ1-2 | - | TRBV7-2 | TRBD1 | TGTGCCAGCAGTAGAGACAGGGCCTATGGCTACACCTTC | CASSRDRAYGYTF
TRBJ2-7 | - | TRBV7-2 | TRBD2 | TGTGCCAGCAGCAAAGACGGGACTAGCGGGCAGGAGCAGTACTTC | CASSKDGTSGQEQYF
TRBJ1-1 | - | TRBV6-2/TRBV6-3 | - | TGTGCCAGCAGCTTCCTCACAGGGAGGAACACTGAAGCTTTCTTT | CASSFLTGRNTEAFF
TRBJ1-2 | - | TRBV5-6 | TRBD1 | TGTGCCAGCAGCACCGCAGGGGGACAGGGAATCTATGGCTACACCTTC | CASSTAGGQGIYGYTF
TRBJ1-4 | - | TRBV29-1 | TRBD1 | TGCAGCGCTGGGACAGTTCTTGAAAAACTGTTTTTT | CSAGTVLEKLFF
TRBJ2-1 | few | TRBV24-1 | TRBD1 | TGTGCCACCAGTCAATCCGGGACAGGGGACCATGAGCAGTTCTTC | CATSQSGTGDHEQFF
TRBJ2-7 | - | TRBV18 | TRBD1 | TGTGCCAGCTCACAGAGGGACAGGGTAGGCGAGCAGTACTTC | CASSQRDRVGEQYF
TRBJ1-2 | - | TRBV28 | - | TGTGCCAGCACCCTCATGGGGGCCGGCGGCTACACCTTC | CASTLMGAGGYTF
TRBJ1-2 | - | TRBV4-3 | - | TGCGCCAGCAGCCAAGAGGGGCAGGGAAGTAACTATGGCTACACCTTC | CASSQEGQGSNYGYTF
TRBJ2-7 | - | TRBV5-1 | TRBD2 | TGCGCCAGCAGCATACTAGCGGGGAGCTCCTACGAGCAGTACTTC | CASSILAGSSYEQYF
TRBJ1-1 | - | TRBV21-1 | - | TGTGCCAGCAGCACCAGAAGACAGGGGCTGAACACTGAAGCTTTCTTT | CASSTRRQGLNTEAFF
TRBJ1-2 | once | TRBV2 | TRBD1 | TGTGCCAGCAGTGAAGTCGGGACAGGGGTAGGCTACACCTTC | CASSEVGTGVGYTF
TRBJ2-7 | - | TRBV11-2 | - | TGTGCCAGCAGCTTAGGGACATTAACCTACGAGCAGTACTTC | CASSLGTLTYEQYF
TRBJ2-4 | few | TRBV3-1/TRBV3-2 | TRBD1 | TGTGCCAGCAGCCAAGGGACAGGGAGAGCCAAAAACATTCAGTACTTC | CASSQGTGRAKNIQYF
TRBJ1-5 | - | TRBV7-9 | TRBD1 | TGTGCCAGCAGCCTAACAGGGGACCAGCCCCAGCATTTT | CASSLTGDQPQHF
TRBJ1-1 | - | TRBV28 | - | TGTGCCAGCACCTTATGGCCCCCACGGGGGTTGAACACTGAAGCTTTCTTT | CASTLWPPRGLNTEAFF
TRBJ2-4 | - | TRBV7-2 | - | TGTGCCAGCAGCTTATGGGGGGATATAGCCAAAAACATTCAGTACTTC | CASSLWGDIAKNIQYF
TRBJ1-5 | - | TRBV28 | - | TGTGCCAGCAGTCTCGGGCGGGCGGACGTGGCACGTCAGCCCCAGCATTTT | CASSLGRADVARQPQHF
TRBJ2-3 | - | TRBV4-2 | TRBD2 | TGTGCCAGCATGAGGGGAGCGGGGGGGCAATCTGGAGATACGCAGTATTTT | CASMRGAGGQSGDTQYF
TRBJ2-1 | - | TRBV24-1 | - | TGTGCCACCAGTGATCCAACAGGGTCCTACAATGAGCAGTTCTTC | CATSDPTGSYNEQFF
TRBJ1-6 | - | TRBV14 | TRBD1 | TGTGCCAGCAGCCCCCGGGACAGGCCCAATTCACCCCTCCACTTT | CASSPRDRPNSPLHF
TRBJ1-1 | few | TRBV7-9 | TRBD1 | TGTGCCAGCAGCTCAAGGGGACAGGGCGGAGGGGTCACTGAAGCTTTCTTT | CASSSRGQGGGVTEAFF
TRBJ2-7 | once | TRBV11-2 | TRBD2 | TGTGCCAGCAGCCCGCAGGGACTAGGGGAGCAGTACTTC | CASSPQGLGEQYF
TRBJ2-7 | - | TRBV11-2 | - | TGTGCCAGCAGCTCTTGGGCGGGGGCAACCTACGAGCAGTACTTC | CASSSWAGATYEQYF
TRBJ1-3 | - | TRBV10-3 | TRBD1 | TGTGCCATCAGGGGGACAGGGGATGGAAACACCATATATTTT | CAIRGTGDGNTIYF
TRBJ2-3 | - | TRBV6-2/TRBV6-3 | TRBD2 | TGTGCCAGCAGTTACTCGACTAGCGGGAGGGCAGATACGCAGTATTTT | CASSYSTSGRADTQYF
TRBJ1-6 | few | TRBV7-8 | TRBD1 | TGTGCCAGCAGACCAATGGGACAGGGAGGTTCACCCCTCCACTTT | CASRPMGQGGSPLHF
TRBJ2-1 | - | TRBV9 | - | TGTGCCAGCACCAGGACTAACTTCAATGAGCAGTTCTTC | CASTRTNFNEQFF
TRBJ1-5 | - | TRBV11-3 | TRBD1 | TGTGCCAGCAGCGGGACTCAGGGGGCCGATCAGCCCCAGCATTTT | CASSGTQGADQPQHF
TRBJ2-6 | - | TRBV3-1/TRBV3-2 | - | TGTGCCAGCAGCCAAGCAGCTGGGGCCAACGTCCTGACTTTC | CASSQAAGANVLTF
TRBJ1-4 | - | TRBV9 | - | TGTGCCAGCAGCGTACAGGGACTGTCTAATGAAAAACTGTTTTTT | CASSVQGLSNEKLFF
TRBJ1-1 | once | TRBV29-1 | - | TGCAGCGTTGTTCAGGGGCCCACTGAAGCTTTCTTT | CSVVQGPTEAFF
TRBJ1-1 | - | TRBV19 | TRBD1 | TGTGCCAGTAGTGTCAAGTGGGACAGCACTGAAGCTTTCTTT | CASSVKWDSTEAFF
TRBJ1-3 | - | TRBV2 | - | TGTGCCAGCAGTTTAGGAAACACCATATATTTT | CASSLGNTIYF
TRBJ2-3 | - | TRBV19 | TRBD1 | TGTGCCAGTAGTAGAGAACAGGGGGGATACACAGATACGCAGTATTTT | CASSREQGGYTDTQYF
TRBJ2-1 | few | TRBV24-1 | TRBD2 | TGTGCCACCAGTGAAACAAGCGGGAGACCCTACAATGAGCAGTTCTTC | CATSETSGRPYNEQFF